These T cell receptor beta chains were read from a single sample in a study of identical twins. TCRdb ran MiXCR on the 5' RACE reads and lists one entry per CDR3 protein. The sample holds approximately 500,000 distinct CDR3 sequences, over 12% seen once. The same sample was also used in a study of yellow fever vaccine responses in identical twins.

The sample comprised CD4+ T cells sorted from blood. Source of these receptors: a woman younger than 35 in good health. The CDR3 runs from the conserved cysteine through the conserved F or W. A D gene is named only where the DNA matches it firmly. Some rows mark clone size as missing; the rest say once, few, many or name a class of expanded clone.

J gene	D gene	V gene	clone size	CDR3 length	CDR3 DNA	CDR3 protein
TRBJ2-1	TRBD2	TRBV10-3	-	18	TGTGCCATCAGCGAGAGGACTAGCGGGAGCGGGTTTTACAATGAGCAGTTCTTC	CAISERTSGSGFYNEQFF
TRBJ2-3	-	TRBV12-3/TRBV12-4	few	14	TGTGCCAGCAGTCCCGGGAGTGTCACAGATACGCAGTATTTT	CASSPGSVTDTQYF
TRBJ2-5	TRBD1	TRBV6-1	few	16	TGTGCCAGCAGCGAACTCGGGACAGTTACTCAAGAGACCCAGTACTTC	CASSELGTVTQETQYF
TRBJ2-1	-	TRBV5-1	few	15	TGCGCCAGCAGCTTGGCCGGCAGGACAGACAATGAGCAGTTCTTC	CASSLAGRTDNEQFF
TRBJ2-7	TRBD1	TRBV7-2	-	14	TGTGCCAGCAGCTTAGCCAGGGGGCCCCACGAGCAGTACTTC	CASSLARGPHEQYF
TRBJ1-1	-	TRBV20-1	few	16	TGCAGTGCTATTCCCCCCCCCAGGGGCCAGAACACTGAAGCTTTCTTT	CSAIPPPRGQNTEAFF
TRBJ1-2	TRBD1	TRBV27	few	15	TGTGCCAGCAGTTCCAAGCCCGGGACAGGGCAAGGCTACACCTTC	CASSSKPGTGQGYTF
TRBJ1-1	-	TRBV12-3/TRBV12-4	few	17	TGTGCCAGCAGCTTCGGGGCCACGTTACGGAAGAACACTGAAGCTTTCTTT	CASSFGATLRKNTEAFF
TRBJ1-1	-	TRBV5-1	many	12	TGCGCCAGCAGACGTGGAGCCAATGAAGCTTTCTTT	CASRRGANEAFF
TRBJ1-1	-	TRBV28	many	13	TGTGCCAGCAGTTCCTTTCTGAACACTGAAGCTTTCTTT	CASSSFLNTEAFF
TRBJ2-1	TRBD2	TRBV7-9	-	15	TGTGCCAGCAGCTTAATCCAGCGGGGGTACAATGAGCAGTTCTTC	CASSLIQRGYNEQFF
TRBJ2-1	-	TRBV6-5	-	12	TGTGCCAGCAGATCAGGAACGGGTGAGCAGTTCTTC	CASRSGTGEQFF
TRBJ1-6	-	TRBV2	few	14	TGTGCCAGCACCATTACAGAATATAATTCACCCCTCCACTTT	CASTITEYNSPLHF
TRBJ2-3	-	TRBV28	-	15	TGTGCCAGCAGTTTTGGGGGGCTAGCGTCAGATACGCAGTATTTT	CASSFGGLASDTQYF
TRBJ2-7	-	TRBV15	few	15	TGTGCCACCAGCAGAGATCAAGGACTCATCTACGAGCAGTACTTC	CATSRDQGLIYEQYF
TRBJ2-7	-	TRBV7-8	few	15	TGTGCCAGCAGCTTAGACTTCGGGGTAACCTACGAGCAGTACTTC	CASSLDFGVTYEQYF
TRBJ1-2	-	TRBV3-1	-	13	TGTGCCAGCAGCCGGGAGGGTTCAGGTGGCTACACCTTC	CASSREGSGGYTF
TRBJ2-7	-	TRBV12-3/TRBV12-4	-	14	TGTGCCAGCAGCTTTCGGGGTCCTCCCTACGAGCAGTACTTC	CASSFRGPPYEQYF
TRBJ2-7	-	TRBV28	-	15	TGTGCCAGCAGTACCGGACATCTGAGCTCCTACGAGCAGTACTTC	CASSTGHLSSYEQYF
TRBJ1-1	TRBD1	TRBV10-1	few	12	TGCGCCAGCGGAGACAGGGGATTTGAAGCTTTCTTT	CASGDRGFEAFF
TRBJ1-5	-	TRBV14	many	16	TGTGCCAGCAGCCGAGGGCCCAAGGCCCGAAATCAGCCCCAGCATTTT	CASSRGPKARNQPQHF
TRBJ1-1	TRBD1	TRBV10-2	few	14	TGCGCCAGCAGTGACAGGGGGGCGAACACTGAAGCTTTCTTT	CASSDRGANTEAFF
TRBJ2-1	-	TRBV19	-	16	TGTGCCAGCCAATCTCTAGCCGGGCCCTTATCGAATGAGCAGTTCTTC	CASQSLAGPLSNEQFF
TRBJ2-5	TRBD2	TRBV20-1	few	14	TGCAGTGCTAGAGTTAGCGGGAGTGGGGAGACCCAGTACTTC	CSARVSGSGETQYF
TRBJ1-5	-	TRBV28	few	15	TGTGCCAGCAGGGGGACCGGAACAGGGAATCAGCCCCAGCATTTT	CASRGTGTGNQPQHF
TRBJ2-5	TRBD1	TRBV28	-	17	TGTGCCAGCAGTCTTCCCCCGGGACAGGGTTTCCAAGAGACCCAGTACTTC	CASSLPPGQGFQETQYF
TRBJ2-7	-	TRBV5-1	-	16	TGCGCCAGCAGCTTGGTTCCTGACAACCCAACCTACGAGCAGTACTTC	CASSLVPDNPTYEQYF
TRBJ2-2	-	TRBV5-1	-	16	TGCGCCAGCAGCTCCACCGGGGGGCCGAACACCGGGGAGCTGTTTTTT	CASSSTGGPNTGELFF
TRBJ2-3	TRBD2	TRBV29-1	-	15	TGCAGCGCCGAAGCGACTAGCGGGAGAACAGATACGCAGTATTTT	CSAEATSGRTDTQYF
TRBJ1-5	-	TRBV12-3/TRBV12-4	few	17	TGTGCCAGCAGTTTTGGTTTCAACAGGGCGGGCAATCAGCCCCAGCATTTT	CASSFGFNRAGNQPQHF
TRBJ2-3	-	TRBV19	-	16	TGTGCCAGTAGTAAGGTTTCTGGACGTACCACAGATACGCAGTATTTT	CASSKVSGRTTDTQYF